This T cell receptor (beta chain) was found in a study of cytomegalovirus exposure and HLA in healthy donors. Whole-study findings and limits: TCR beta sequences numbering more than 15,000 were associated with HLA alleles at 0.05 false discovery rate in a later analysis. Prediction of most subjects' HLA-A and HLA-B alleles by TCR beta sequences was reportedly accurate.

PCR was performed using 60 Vbeta and 13 Jbeta primers. Clones were sequenced by immunoSEQ multiplex PCR, and TCRdb holds only the in-frame ones, with some missing. The sample lists about 130,000 clones, under 80% seen once, with approximately 4% in the top ten. CDR3 length: 14 amino acids. The V and J ends lost 3 bases and 5 bases, in that order; junction bases with no gene match: 5. CDR1 is SGHTA and CDR2 is FQGNSA in the germline V gene. About this clone itself: The antigen is undetermined.

The sequenced sample was PBMCs. The chain is built from TRBV7-2 and TRBJ1-2; TRBD1 matches at 8 bases. The origin of this receptor is a man between 18 and 35 years old in good health and CMV-seropositive. Written as DNA, the CDR3 is TGTGCCAGCAGCTTGGGGACAGGAAAATATGGCTACACCTTC. It is translated as CASSLGTGKYGYTF.